What follows are 14 T cell receptor beta chains derived from one specimen sequenced in a study of blood T cell repertoires in COVID-19. TCRdb keeps only in-frame clones here, not all; method: immunoSEQ multiplex PCR. The table lists about 320,000 clones, roughly nine tenths of them singletons, with approximately 5.4% in the top ten. The sequencing sample was made of PBMCs or T cells enriched from blood (not recorded which). Receptors were obtained from a woman aged 25 to 39 who had recovered from COVID-19.

The gene calls are TRBV21-1 and TRBJ1-2. TRBV21-1 is labeled a pseudogene. This CDR3 is built from 15 residues. CDR3 DNA sequence: TGTGCCAGCAGCAAAGGCGGGGGGCGACGGTATGGCTACACCTTC. Its translation is CASSKGGGRRYGYTF.

This clone was observed once. The rearrangement uses TRBV3-1 (or the pseudogene TRBV3-2) and TRBJ1-2; D possibly corresponds to TRBD1 (5 bases). V lost 3 bases, J lost 7 bases, and 12 bases lay in between. Germline CDR1 is LGHDT and CDR2 is YNNKEL (reference sequence). The CDR3 has 13 amino acids. CDR3 nucleotide sequence: TGTGCCAGCAGCCAGGGGCAGGGTGTTGGCTACACCTTC. Encoded protein: CASSQGQGVGYTF.

V and J are TRBV5-1 and TRBJ1-4, with 7 positions matching TRBD1. The germline CDR1 and CDR2 sequences are SGHRS and YFSETQ. J gave up 5 bases and V 2 bases, and 6 bases lay outside the gene matches. CDR3 length: 15 residues. The CDR3 DNA follows: TGCGCCAGCAGCTTCTTAGGGGGCATCAATGAAAAACTGTTTTTT. Encoded protein: CASSFLGGINEKLFF.

This sequence joins TRBV18 and TRBJ2-1; 10 bases are a match to TRBD2. The CDR3 extends over 15 amino acids. Germline CDR1 KGHSH, CDR2 LQKENI. The J segment lost 4 bases and the V segment lost 4 bases, leaving 4 bases of the junction unmatched. CDR3 sequence (DNA): TGTGCCAGCTCACACACTAGCGGGGTATACAATGAGCAGTTCTTC. This gives the protein CASSHTSGVYNEQFF.

The V and J genes are TRBV12-5 and TRBJ1-5, with D possibly matching TRBD1 (6 bases). This CDR3 region has 16 residues. Trimming stripped 5 bases from V and 0 bases from J, with 14 bases between. Per the germline V gene, CDR1 is LGHNT and CDR2 is FRNRAP. The CDR3 here is CASGPQTGYSNQPQHF. In nucleotides, the CDR3 is TGTGCTAGTGGTCCCCAGACAGGATATAGCAATCAGCCCCAGCATTTT.

The chain has TRBV9 and TRBJ2-1; D is ambiguous. The CDR3 spans 13 residues. CDR1 and CDR2 from the germline V gene are SGDLS and YYNGEE. V gave up 1 base and J gave up 2 bases, with 4 bases separating them. The CDR3 here is CASSVSAYNEQFF. The CDR3 DNA sequence: TGTGCCAGCAGCGTATCCGCCTACAATGAGCAGTTCTTC.

The chain carries TRBV19 and TRBJ2-1; TRBD2 agrees at 9 bases. V lost 6 bases, J lost 7 bases, and 7 bases stayed unmatched. The CDR3 has 14 amino acids. Germline CDR1 LNHDA, CDR2 SQIVND (reference sequence). The CDR3 loop reads CASRRGGTENEQFF. Here the CDR3 DNA reads TGTGCCAGTAGGCGGGGGGGCACGGAAAATGAGCAGTTCTTC.

The V call is TRBV19, the J call TRBJ1-2; D not resolved. This CDR3 is built from 16 residues. The V end lost 0 bases, the J end lost 0 bases, and 11 bases lay between the germline ends. Germline lookup yields CDR1 LNHDA and CDR2 SQIVND (reference sequence). CDR3 bases: TGTGCCAGTAGTATAGAAGCGGCGCCGACTAACTATGGCTACACCTTC. Amino acids: CASSIEAAPTNYGYTF.

The chain is built from TRBV19 and TRBJ1-1, with a weak D call TRBD1 (5 bases). Trimming stripped 3 bases from V and 10 bases from J, with 12 bases between. The CDR3 runs 12 residues. Germline V gene sequence: CDR1 LNHDA, CDR2 SQIVND (reference sequence). The CDR3 sequence: CASSISREGAFF. The CDR3 DNA sequence: TGTGCCAGTAGTATCAGCAGGGAGGGAGCTTTCTTT.

The rearrangement uses TRBV15 and TRBJ1-1, with D hard to call. This CDR3 has 14 amino acids. Trimming took 3 bases from V and 5 from J, leaving 13 bases between them. Germline values: CDR1 LNHNV, CDR2 YYDKDF (reference sequence). The CDR3 reads CATSSASWETEAFF. The DNA for the CDR3 is TGTGCCACCAGCAGCGCAAGTTGGGAGACTGAAGCTTTCTTT.

J is TRBJ1-2 and V is TRBV19; possibly TRBD1 for D (5 bases). Per the germline V gene, CDR1 is LNHDA and CDR2 is SQIVND (reference sequence). CDR3 size: 14 residues. Trimming shortened V by 2 bases and J by 1 base, and 8 bases separated the two germline ends. CDR3 sequence (DNA): TGTGCCAGTAGTATAAAGGGGCTTAACTATGGCTACACCTTC. It yields the protein CASSIKGLNYGYTF. The entire variable domain, with the rest obtained from reference TRBV19 and TRBJ1-2, is as follows: DGGITQSPKYLFRKEGQNVTLSCEQNLNHDAMYWYRQDPGQGLRLIYYSQIVNDFQKGDIAEGYSVSREKKESFPLTVTSAQKNPTAFYLCASSIKGLNYGYTFGSGTRLTVV.

The genes are TRBV14 and TRBJ1-1; D call uncertain. In germline, CDR1 is SGHDN, CDR2 FVKESK. Between the trimmed V and J ends, which lost 0 bases and 1 base, there was a span of 3 bases. The CDR3 totals 13 residues. CDR3 sequence (DNA): TGTGCCAGCAGCCAAGACAGGAACACTGAAGCTTTCTTT. Translated: CASSQDRNTEAFF.

The chain joins TRBV14 to TRBJ1-2, with D tentatively TRBD1 (6 bases). The CDR3 sequence is 16 residues long. V was clipped by 0 bases and J by 4 bases, with 15 bases between them. The germline CDR1 and CDR2 sequences are SGHDN and FVKESK. The CDR3 here is CASSQEAGASLYGYTF. CDR3 DNA: TGTGCCAGCAGCCAAGAGGCGGGGGCATCTCTCTATGGCTACACCTTC.

V is TRBV14 and J is TRBJ1-2; D possibly corresponds to TRBD1 (6 bases). CDR3 length: 15 amino acids. Germline CDR1 SGHDN, CDR2 FVKESK. V was trimmed by 4 bases and J by 3 bases, leaving 15 bases between them. This CDR3 is CASSPLGQRDYGYTF. CDR3 bases: TGTGCCAGCAGCCCCCTAGGACAGCGAGACTATGGCTACACCTTC.